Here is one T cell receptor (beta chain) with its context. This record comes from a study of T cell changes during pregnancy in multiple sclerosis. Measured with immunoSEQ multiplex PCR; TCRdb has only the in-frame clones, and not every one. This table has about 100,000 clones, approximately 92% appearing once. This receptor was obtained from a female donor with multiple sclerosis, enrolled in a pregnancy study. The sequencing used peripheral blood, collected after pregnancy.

In DNA, the CDR3 is TGTGCCAGCAGCTTAGCCAGGACTAGCGGGATTGTAGATACGCAGTATTTT. It is translated as CASSLARTSGIVDTQYF. V is TRBV7-2 and J is TRBJ2-3, with 12 nucleotides matching TRBD2. The CDR3 totals 17 residues. Germline CDR1 is SGHTA and CDR2 is FQGNSA. With V trimmed by 0 bases and J by 5 bases, 6 bases remained unmatched.